This TCR beta chain was captured by sequencing in a study of blood T cell repertoires in COVID-19. Study at large: Samples came from the United States, Italy and Spain, spanning acute and convalescent COVID-19. Nucleic acid was either cDNA or gDNA, and it came from T cells, B-cell-depleted T cells, or PBMCs.

The CDR3 totals 15 residues. Source study methods: Estimation of nucleated cell counts relied on the amplification of reference gene primers. The data were produced by immunoSEQ multiplex PCR, yet TCRdb's version contains in-frame clones alone and is incomplete. V, J and clone size are those of that table, while D and trimming were read from the DNA. The sample has some 30,000 clones, around nine tenths seen once. V is TRBV21-1 and J is TRBJ2-2; TRBD2 reflects the table's D call only, with no check against the DNA. TRBV21-1 is classified as a pseudogene. This clonotype originated in a man between 65 and 79 years old with active COVID-19. The source material was peripheral blood. The CDR3 DNA follows: TGTGCCAGCAGCATGGATGGGGCGGGAACCGGGGAGCTGTTTTTT. It encodes CASSMDGAGTGELFF.